This entry lists 4 T cell receptor beta chains sequenced from one sample in a study of regulatory T cells in long-lasting Graves disease. Time point noted: newly diagnosed GD, antithyroid drugs for less than 3 months. Extracted PBMC RNA gave rise to the TCR library. iRepertoire HTBI primers and Arm-PCR of CDR3 regions built TCR beta libraries. TCRdb analysed the multiplex PCR reads with MiXCR anew, one entry per CDR3 protein. Here the sample spans about 530,000 distinct CDR3 sequences, approximately 16% being singletons. This sample also belongs to another study, concerning T cells in Graves' hyperthyroidism and ophthalmopathy.

The sample consisted of peripheral blood mononuclear cells (PBMCs), taken at new diagnosis, from a patient treated with antithyroid drugs. The receptors originated from a middle-aged woman with Graves disease.

This clonotype was seen at least ten times. This chain links TRBV2 with TRBJ2-3; tentative D call: TRBD2 (5 bases). V dropped 6 bases and J dropped 0 bases, with 13 bases sitting between them. The CDR3 is made up of 15 amino acids. Germline V gene data show CDR1 as SNHLY and CDR2 as FYNNEI. The CDR3 nucleotides read TGTGCCAGCAGCGTTAGCGCCGTTAGCACAGATACGCAGTATTTT. It yields the protein CASSVSAVSTDTQYF.

The V gene is TRBV10-2, the J gene TRBJ2-5; TRBD1 might be the D (5 bases). The germline V gene has CDR1 WSHSY and CDR2 SAAADI. The CDR3 is 17 amino acids. Trimming cost V 6 bases and J 5 bases, with 25 bases left between them. CDR3 sequence reads: CASSQVFSSSGAETQYF. In DNA form, the CDR3 reads TGCGCCAGCAGCCAGGTTTTTTCCTCCAGTGGGGCCGAGACCCAGTACTTC.

This clonotype appeared many times. V gene TRBV28 combines with J gene TRBJ1-3; D is ambiguous. The CDR3 length is 15 residues. Trimming stripped 3 bases from V and 1 base from J, with 10 bases between. Germline V CDR1 and CDR2: MDHEN, SYDVKM. The CDR3 nucleotides are TGTGCCAGCAGTTTCAATCAAGGGTCTGGAAACACCATATATTTT. This gives the protein CASSFNQGSGNTIYF. The full variable domain, rest sourced from reference TRBV28 and TRBJ1-3, is DVKVTQSSRYLVKRTGEKVFLECVQDMDHENMFWYRQDPGLGLRLIYFSYDVKMKEKGDIPEGYSVSREKKERFSLILESASTNQTSMYLCASSFNQGSGNTIYFGEGSWLTVV.

In its sample, this clonotype was seen many times. The rearrangement links TRBV24-1 to TRBJ2-1; no reliable D call. Between the trimmed V and J ends, which lost 6 bases and 6 bases, there was a span of 14 bases. The CDR3 has 14 amino acids. CDR1 KGHDR and CDR2 SFDVKD come from the germline V gene. The CDR3 spells CATSSAGLRNEQFF. The CDR3 DNA reads as TGTGCCACCAGTTCGGCCGGGTTGCGCAATGAGCAGTTCTTC.